The 28 T cell receptor beta chains reported below all come from one sample, sequenced in a study of blood T cell repertoires in COVID-19. Produced via immunoSEQ multiplex PCR; TCRdb's table is partial and in-frame only. The repertoire holds approximately 250,000 clones, with 80% to 90% as singletons. The source material was PBMCs or T cells enriched from blood (not recorded which). These receptors came from a woman aged 40 to 49 who had been exposed to COVID-19.

V usage is TRBV3-1 (or the pseudogene TRBV3-2) and J usage is TRBJ2-7; D is undetermined. The CDR3 extends over 15 amino acids. From germline, CDR1 is LGHDT and CDR2 YNNKEL (reference sequence). With 0 bases removed from V and 0 bases from J, the gap between germline ends came to 9 bases. CDR3 amino acids: CASSQDAGRSYEQYF. The CDR3 DNA is TGTGCCAGCAGCCAAGATGCAGGTCGCTCCTACGAGCAGTACTTC.

This clone was found many times. CDR3 in amino acids: CASSQWGQQAFF. The CDR3 nucleotides read TGTGCCAGCAGCCAATGGGGACAGCAAGCTTTCTTT. The J gene is TRBJ1-1, the V gene TRBV3-1 (or the pseudogene TRBV3-2); 7 bases map to TRBD1. Trimming removed 2 bases from V and 9 bases from J; junction bases left unmatched: 3. The V gene's germline CDR1 is LGHDT and CDR2 YNNKEL (reference sequence). The CDR3 is 12 residues long.

V gene TRBV25-1 combines with J gene TRBJ1-1; D is perhaps TRBD1 (5 bases). The CDR3 is 15 amino acids. Looked up from germline, CDR1 is MGHDK and CDR2 is SYGVNS. Trimming stripped 2 bases from V and 3 bases from J, with 13 bases between. The CDR3 loop is CASSEGRGIDTEAFF. The CDR3 DNA reads TGTGCCAGCAGTGAAGGAAGGGGTATCGACACTGAAGCTTTCTTT.

V and J are TRBV6-5 and TRBJ1-2; 7 nucleotides align to TRBD1. CDR3 length: 13 residues. The V and J ends lost 7 bases and 4 bases, in that order; junction bases with no gene match: 6. Per the germline V gene, CDR1 is MNHEY and CDR2 is SVGAGI. Here the CDR3 DNA reads TGTGCCAGCACCTCTGGGACAGCCTATGGCTACACCTTC. Encoded protein: CASTSGTAYGYTF.

The chain recombines TRBV6-5 with TRBJ2-7; perhaps TRBD2 as D (6 bases). Germline V lookup: CDR1 MNHEY, CDR2 SVGAGI. Trimming stripped 0 bases from V and 3 bases from J, with 12 bases between. This CDR3 comprises 15 residues. CDR3 sequence (DNA): TGTGCCAGCAGTTACTCGACAGCGGGCGGCTACGAGCAGTACTTC. This gives the protein CASSYSTAGGYEQYF.

This clone has just one count. The rearrangement links TRBV3-1 (or the pseudogene TRBV3-2) to TRBJ2-1; the D gene is possibly TRBD2 (6 bases). V shed 3 bases and J shed 3 bases, with 15 bases lying between them. CDR3 length equals 16 residues. Germline loops: CDR1 LGHDT, CDR2 YNNKEL (reference sequence). CDR3 sequence: CASSHQMAGLYNEQFF. Here the CDR3 DNA reads TGTGCCAGCAGCCACCAGATGGCGGGGCTCTACAATGAGCAGTTCTTC.

The rearrangement joins TRBV5-1 to TRBJ2-7, with TRBD2 as a possible D gene (6 bases). Germline V lookup: CDR1 SGHRS, CDR2 YFSETQ. With 1 base removed from V and 6 bases from J, the gap between germline ends came to 11 bases. The CDR3 contains 13 residues. CDR3 sequence (DNA): TGCGCCAGCAGCTTGTTCGGGGGACCCGAGCAGTACTTC. Encoded protein: CASSLFGGPEQYF.

J is TRBJ2-1 and V is TRBV7-9, with D possibly being TRBD2 (6 bases). In germline, CDR1 is SEHNR, CDR2 FQNEAQ (reference sequence). The ends were cut back, 3 bases at V and 6 bases at J, with 9 bases in the middle. This CDR3 region has 13 residues. The CDR3, as DNA: TGTGCCAGCAGCTTTGGGACTTTCAATGAGCAGTTCTTC. It is translated as CASSFGTFNEQFF.

V gene TRBV5-5 combines with J gene TRBJ2-6; no definite D call. V was pared by 3 bases and J by 4 bases, with 11 bases between. CDR3 length: 15 amino acids. CDR1 SGHKS and CDR2 YYEKEE come from the germline V gene (reference sequence). CDR3: CASSSHTFGANVLTF. The DNA for the CDR3 is TGTGCCAGCAGCTCGCACACCTTCGGGGCCAACGTCCTGACTTTC.

The genes are TRBV7-8 and TRBJ1-4; D not resolved. The V end was cut by 2 bases, the J end by 5 bases, with 9 bases between. Germline V lookup: CDR1 SGHVS, CDR2 FQNEAQ. This CDR3 has 14 residues. CDR3 residues: CASSLRGSNEKLFF. Written as DNA, the CDR3 is TGTGCCAGCAGCTTAAGAGGGTCGAATGAAAAACTGTTTTTT.

The chain has TRBV27 and TRBJ2-2; TRBD2 aligns across 10 bases. Per the germline V gene, CDR1 is MNHEY and CDR2 is SMNVEV (reference sequence). The CDR3 is 15 residues long. Trimming at V came to 7 bases and at J to 5 bases, leaving 7 bases not matched to a gene. The CDR3 region is CASIPSGSWTGELFF. CDR3 DNA sequence: TGTGCCAGCATTCCTAGCGGGAGTTGGACCGGGGAGCTGTTTTTT.

V and J are TRBV7-9 and TRBJ2-3, with TRBD2 matching over 9 bases. Per germline, CDR1 SEHNR and CDR2 FQNEAQ (reference sequence). The CDR3 has 16 residues. The trim removed 1 base at V and 4 bases at J, leaving 6 bases unmatched. The CDR3 sequence: CASSLVAGGPADTQYF. The DNA of the CDR3 is TGTGCCAGCAGCTTAGTGGCGGGGGGGCCTGCAGATACGCAGTATTTT.

This chain joins TRBV3-1 (or the pseudogene TRBV3-2) and TRBJ1-3; D gene ambiguous. V was trimmed by 2 bases and J by 0 bases, leaving 5 bases between them. Germline values: CDR1 LGHDT, CDR2 YNNKEL (reference sequence). The CDR3 is made up of 14 amino acids. CDR3 bases: TGTGCCAGCAGCCAATCGGGCTCTGGAAACACCATATATTTT. Translation: CASSQSGSGNTIYF.

V is TRBV7-3 and J is TRBJ1-2; no firm D call. CDR1 SGHTA and CDR2 FQGTGA come from the germline V gene. Trimming shortened V by 4 bases and J by 2 bases, and 11 bases separated the two germline ends. The CDR3 is made up of 14 amino acids. CDR3 coding DNA: TGTGCCAGCAGCTCAACCTCGGGGAACTATGGCTACACCTTC. As protein: CASSSTSGNYGYTF.

Details on this clone: One junction end does not reproduce the germline sequence, and a read error may be involved. CDR3 loop: CASSSAGTLGGTEAFF. The CDR3 nucleotides are TGTGCCAGCAGCTCCGCCGGGACACTGGGGGGGACTGAAGCTTTCTTT. The genes are TRBV5-1 and TRBJ1-1, with D possibly being TRBD1 (6 bases). Per the germline V gene, CDR1 is SGHRS and CDR2 is YFSETQ. CDR3 length equals 16 residues.

The chain is built from TRBV6-1 and TRBJ1-6; D may be TRBD1 (5 bases). With 3 bases removed from V and 10 bases from J, the gap between germline ends came to 7 bases. Germline V CDR1 and CDR2: MNHNS, SASEGT. CDR3 length: 12 residues. For the CDR3, the DNA is TGTGCCAGCAGTGACAGGGTCTCACCCCTCCACTTT. This codes for CASSDRVSPLHF.

Here the CDR3 reads CAISGAGPGNTIYF. The CDR3 bases are TGTGCCATCAGTGGGGCAGGGCCAGGAAACACCATATATTTT. The chain combines TRBV10-3 with TRBJ1-3; D is possibly TRBD1 (5 bases). With 4 bases removed from V and 4 bases from J, the gap between germline ends came to 11 bases. Germline V lookup: CDR1 ENHRY, CDR2 SYGVKD. This CDR3 has 14 amino acids.

The rearrangement links TRBV5-1 to TRBJ2-2; the D gene is possibly TRBD2 (7 bases). There are 15 residues in the CDR3. Between the trimmed V and J ends, which lost 4 bases and 9 bases, there was a span of 19 bases. Per germline, CDR1 SGHRS and CDR2 YFSETQ. The CDR3 nucleotides are TGCGCCAGCAGCCCCGGGGTGGGGGGGCCACGGGAGCTGTTTTTT. Its protein product is CASSPGVGGPRELFF.

This sequence joins TRBV11-2 and TRBJ1-4; tentative D call: TRBD1 (6 bases). Germline CDR1 reads SGHAT; CDR2 reads FQNNGV. The CDR3 totals 15 residues. Trimming removed 4 bases from V and 8 bases from J, with 17 bases in between. The CDR3 DNA follows: TGTGCCAGCAGCTCGTACCAGACAGGTTCAGAAAAACTGTTTTTT. Protein product: CASSSYQTGSEKLFF. The full variable domain, in which reference TRBV11-2 and TRBJ1-4 provide the parts outside the CDR3, is EAGVAQSPRYKIIEKRQSVAFWCNPISGHATLYWYQQILGQGPKLLIQFQNNGVVDDSQLPKDRFSAERLKGVDSTLKIQPAKLEDSAVYLCASSSYQTGSEKLFFGSGTQLSVL.

The rearrangement uses TRBV18 and TRBJ2-7; D perhaps matches TRBD1 (6 bases). The germline V gene encodes CDR1 KGHSH and CDR2 LQKENI. The CDR3 loop spans 15 amino acids. Trimming removed 3 bases from V and 3 bases from J, with 15 bases in between. CDR3 in DNA: TGTGCCAGCTCACCCGTGGAGACAGGAAACTACGAGCAGTACGTC. Translated: CASSPVETGNYEQYV.

The chain recombines TRBV28 with TRBJ1-2; 9 bases are a match to TRBD1. The V gene end was trimmed by 6 bases and the J gene end by 4 bases; junction bases not matched to a gene: 3. Looked up from germline, CDR1 is MDHEN and CDR2 is SYDVKM. The CDR3 has 13 amino acids. For the CDR3, the DNA is TGTGCCAGCAGGGGGGACAGGGTCTATGGCTACACCTTC. Encoded protein: CASRGDRVYGYTF.

The V gene is TRBV28, the J gene TRBJ1-4; TRBD1 agrees at 9 bases. The germline V gene encodes CDR1 MDHEN and CDR2 SYDVKM. Trimming removed 6 bases from V and 6 bases from J; junction bases left unmatched: 5. The CDR3 runs 14 residues. The CDR3 nucleotides read TGTGCCAGCAGCTCCGGGACAGGGCATGAAAAACTGTTTTTT. Protein: CASSSGTGHEKLFF.

The chain is built from TRBV2 and TRBJ1-1; TRBD1 agrees at 7 bases. The V and J ends lost 4 bases and 10 bases, in that order; junction bases with no gene match: 6. The CDR3 covers 12 residues. Germline V lookup: CDR1 SNHLY, CDR2 FYNNEI. CDR3 DNA: TGTGCCAGCAGTGCAGGGGCAGGGGGAGCTTTCTTT. This encodes CASSAGAGGAFF.

The CDR3 loop is CATGGSTDTIYF. CDR3 nucleotide sequence: TGTGCCACAGGGGGCAGTACGGACACCATATATTTT. The V and J genes are TRBV2 and TRBJ1-3, with 8 nucleotides matching TRBD1. V dropped 10 bases and J dropped 8; count of bases not matched to a gene: 7. The CDR3 spans 12 residues. The germline CDR1 and CDR2 sequences are SNHLY and FYNNEI.

V and J are TRBV28 and TRBJ1-2; D uncertain. The CDR3 length is 15 residues. V gave up 2 bases and J gave up 7 bases, with 17 bases separating them. From germline, CDR1 is MDHEN and CDR2 SYDVKM. The CDR3 sequence is CASSLAPTTGGGYTF. The CDR3 nucleotides are TGTGCCAGCAGTTTAGCGCCTACCACTGGCGGTGGCTACACCTTC.

CDR3 in DNA: TGTGCCAGTAGGGTATTGGGGGCGAGCAATCAGCCCCAGCATTTT. This gives the protein CASRVLGASNQPQHF. The chain joins TRBV19 to TRBJ1-5; D perhaps matches TRBD1 (6 bases). Germline V gives CDR1 LNHDA, CDR2 SQIVND (reference sequence). With 6 bases removed from V and 1 base from J, the gap between germline ends came to 13 bases. The CDR3 has 15 residues.

This chain links TRBV7-6 with TRBJ1-2; possibly TRBD1 for D (5 bases). The V gene lost 3 bases and the J gene lost 4 bases, with 9 bases spanning the gap. Looked up from germline, CDR1 is SGHVS and CDR2 is FNYEAQ. The CDR3 is 13 residues long. The CDR3 DNA reads TGTGCCAGCAGCTTTTCCGGGGGCTATGGCTACACCTTC. This encodes CASSFSGGYGYTF.

The chain's CDR3 is CAWSAGGGLYGYTF. The DNA of the CDR3 is TGTGCCTGGAGTGCTGGGGGAGGGCTGTATGGCTACACCTTC. The gene calls are TRBV30 and TRBJ1-2; perhaps TRBD1 as D (5 bases). The CDR3 sequence is 14 residues long. Germline CDR1 is GTSNPN and CDR2 is SVGIG (reference sequence). Trimming shortened V by 1 base and J by 5 bases, and 14 bases separated the two germline ends. Based on the CDR3 plus reference TRBV30 and TRBJ1-2, the full variable domain is SQTIHQWPATLVQPVGSPLSLECTVEGTSNPNLYWYRQAAGRGLQLLFYSVGIGQISSEVPQNLSASRPQDRQFILSSKKLLLSDSGFYLCAWSAGGGLYGYTFGSGTRLTVV.